Sequencing of this T cell receptor (beta chain) was carried out in a study of blood T cell repertoires in COVID-19. The overall study: Acute and convalescent COVID-19 samples came from the United States, Italy and Spain. T cells, B-cell-depleted T cells, or PBMCs supplied cDNA or gDNA.

In germline, CDR1 is LNHDA, CDR2 SQIVND (reference sequence). The V gene end was trimmed by 4 bases and the J gene end by 3 bases; junction bases not matched to a gene: 6. The CDR3 spans 15 residues. As originally analysed: It was from reference gene primer amplification that nucleated cell counts were estimated. TCRdb keeps only in-frame clones here, not all; method: immunoSEQ multiplex PCR. The D gene and trimming were derived from the DNA, and the V and J assignments and clone size from that table. The repertoire holds some 190,000 clones, with roughly 80% as singletons. Sequencing input: peripheral blood. The chain employs TRBV19 and TRBJ1-2; 9 nucleotides align to TRBD1. This sequence originates from a human donor in a cohort sampled during active COVID-19. The CDR3 nucleotides read TGTGCCAGTAGTAACGACCGACAGGGGGACTATGGCTACACCTTC. It yields the protein CASSNDRQGDYGYTF.